The clone carrying this TCR beta chain was recorded many times. Time point defined: newly diagnosed GD, antithyroid drugs for less than 3 months. Scientists built the TCR library using RNA that was extracted from PBMCs. These data originate in a study of regulatory T cells in long-lasting Graves disease. CDR3 regions were amplified by Arm-PCR using iRepertoire HTBI primers to build TCR beta libraries. Each CDR3 protein is one row after TCRdb ran MiXCR on the multiplex PCR reads. The profile shows about 460,000 distinct CDR3 sequences, 11% to 15% of them singletons. These data are also associated with another study on T cells in Graves' hyperthyroidism and ophthalmopathy. That study reports: Hyperthyroidism in the patients, aged 18 to 65, was newly diagnosed and under 2 months in duration. Classification by a 13 V-J model distinguished ophthalmopathy from stable hyperthyroidism.

This clonotype was sampled from a woman between 45 and 65 years old with Graves disease. The sequencing here drew on peripheral blood mononuclear cells (PBMCs), taken at new diagnosis, from a patient treated with antithyroid drugs.

Here the CDR3 DNA reads TGTGCCAGCAGTACACTAGCGGGGAGCCCCTACGAGCAGTACTTC. Residues: CASSTLAGSPYEQYF. This chain uses TRBV28 with TRBJ2-7; 10 bases map to TRBD2. CDR1 MDHEN and CDR2 SYDVKM come from the germline V gene. CDR3 length: 15 residues. The J segment lost 2 bases and the V segment lost 5 bases, leaving 6 bases of the junction unmatched. The full variable domain, in which reference TRBV28 and TRBJ2-7 provide the parts outside the CDR3, is DVKVTQSSRYLVKRTGEKVFLECVQDMDHENMFWYRQDPGLGLRLIYFSYDVKMKEKGDIPEGYSVSREKKERFSLILESASTNQTSMYLCASSTLAGSPYEQYFGPGTRLTVT.